This TCR beta chain was profiled in a study of shared clonotypes between healthy human individuals. Study-wide results and limits: Estimated richness was generally greater in naive than memory subsets. Among donors, the sharing of clonotypes was expected to be influenced by sequencing depth.

This table comes from immunoSEQ multiplex PCR, and its TCRdb copy is limited to in-frame clones, with some not included. This table holds some 2.1 million clones, roughly 93% found once. CD8 cells regarded as naive lacked CD45RO, were positively chosen for CCR7, and omitted terminally differentiated effector memory CD45RA+ cells. The donors were adults (healthy and HIV-negative) with no recent acute infections or vaccinations. Worth noting for this clone: The antigen is undetermined.

This CDR3 has 18 amino acids. Trimming at V came to 10 bases and at J to 0 bases, leaving 16 bases not matched to a gene. From germline, CDR1 is SGHRS and CDR2 YFSETQ. This TCR was recovered from a man between 18 and 29 years old in good health. Some clones in this sample may be carry-over from other donors' samples. The chain links TRBV5-1 to TRBJ2-6, with 7 bases that match TRBD1. The sample comprised naive CD8+ T cells from PBMCs. CDR3 nucleotides: TGCGCCTGCCGGCCCGGCGACAGGGCATTCTCTGGGGCCAACGTCCTGACTTTC. It specifies CACRPGDRAFSGANVLTF.